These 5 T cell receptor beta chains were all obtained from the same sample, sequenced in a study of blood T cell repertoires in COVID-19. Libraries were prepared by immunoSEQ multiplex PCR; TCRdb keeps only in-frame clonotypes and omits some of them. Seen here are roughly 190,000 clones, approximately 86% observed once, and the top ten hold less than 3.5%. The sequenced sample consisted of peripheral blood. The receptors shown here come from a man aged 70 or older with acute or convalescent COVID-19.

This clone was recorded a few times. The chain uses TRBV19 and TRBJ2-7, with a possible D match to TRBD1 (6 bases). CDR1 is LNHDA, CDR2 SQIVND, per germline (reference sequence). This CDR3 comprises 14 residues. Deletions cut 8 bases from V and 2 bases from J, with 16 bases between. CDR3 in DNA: TGTGCCAGTTCGCAGAGGGCAGGGGCCTACGAGCAGTACTTC. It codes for CASSQRAGAYEQYF.

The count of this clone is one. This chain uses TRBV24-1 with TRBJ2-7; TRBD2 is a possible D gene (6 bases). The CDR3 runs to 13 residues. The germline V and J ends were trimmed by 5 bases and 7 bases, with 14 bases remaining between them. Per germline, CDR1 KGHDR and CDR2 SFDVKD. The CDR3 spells CATSAPPGGEQYF. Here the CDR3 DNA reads TGTGCCACCAGTGCCCCTCCTGGGGGGGAGCAGTACTTC.

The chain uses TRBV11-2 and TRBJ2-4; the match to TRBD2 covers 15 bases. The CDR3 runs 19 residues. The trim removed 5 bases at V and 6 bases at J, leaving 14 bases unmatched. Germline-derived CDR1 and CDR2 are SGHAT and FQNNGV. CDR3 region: CASSPSLGLAGGPRNIQYF. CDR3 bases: TGTGCCAGCAGCCCCAGCCTAGGACTAGCGGGAGGGCCGAGAAACATTCAGTACTTC.

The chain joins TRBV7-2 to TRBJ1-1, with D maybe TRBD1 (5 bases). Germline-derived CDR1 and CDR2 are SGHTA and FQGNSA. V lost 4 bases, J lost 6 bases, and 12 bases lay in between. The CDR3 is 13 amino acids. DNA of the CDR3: TGTGCCAGCAGCTCCTCCCCGGGGGCTGAAGCTTTCTTT. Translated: CASSSSPGAEAFF.

CDR3 loop: CATGPRWKNIQYF. CDR3 DNA: TGTGCCACCGGCCCCAGGTGGAAAAACATTCAGTACTTC. The chain recombines TRBV24-1 with TRBJ2-4, with D hard to call. The V gene's germline CDR1 is KGHDR and CDR2 SFDVKD. The V and J ends lost 9 bases and 4 bases respectively, with 12 bases between them. CDR3 size: 13 residues.